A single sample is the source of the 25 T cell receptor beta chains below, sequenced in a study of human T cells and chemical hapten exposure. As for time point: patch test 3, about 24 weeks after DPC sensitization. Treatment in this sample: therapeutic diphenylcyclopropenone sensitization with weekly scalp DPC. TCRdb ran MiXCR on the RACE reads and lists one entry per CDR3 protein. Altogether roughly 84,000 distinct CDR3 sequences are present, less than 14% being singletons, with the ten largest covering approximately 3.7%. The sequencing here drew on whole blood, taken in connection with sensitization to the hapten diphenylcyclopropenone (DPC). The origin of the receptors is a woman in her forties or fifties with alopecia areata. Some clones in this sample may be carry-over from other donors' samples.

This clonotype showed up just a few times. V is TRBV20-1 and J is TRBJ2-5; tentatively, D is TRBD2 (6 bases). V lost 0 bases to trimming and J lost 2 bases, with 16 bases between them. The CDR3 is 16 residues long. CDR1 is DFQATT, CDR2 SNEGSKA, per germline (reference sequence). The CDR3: CSARDLGGAGQETQYF. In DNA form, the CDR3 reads TGCAGTGCTAGAGATCTGGGCGGGGCGGGGCAAGAGACCCAGTACTTC.

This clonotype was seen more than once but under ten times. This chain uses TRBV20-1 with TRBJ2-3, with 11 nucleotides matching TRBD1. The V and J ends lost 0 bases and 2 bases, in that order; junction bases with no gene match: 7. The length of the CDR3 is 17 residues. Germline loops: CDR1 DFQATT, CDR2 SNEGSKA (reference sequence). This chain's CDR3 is CSARDLRDRGNTDTQYF. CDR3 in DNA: TGCAGTGCTAGAGACCTGAGGGACAGGGGGAACACAGATACGCAGTATTTT.

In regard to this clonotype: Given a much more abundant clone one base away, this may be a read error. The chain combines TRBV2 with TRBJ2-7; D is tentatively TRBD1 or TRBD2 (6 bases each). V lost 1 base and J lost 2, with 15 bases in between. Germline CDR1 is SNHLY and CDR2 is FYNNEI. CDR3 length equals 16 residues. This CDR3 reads CASSEGILGGPYEQYF. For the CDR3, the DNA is TGTGCCAGCAGTGAAGGGATCCTCGGGGGCCCCTACGAGCAGTACTTC.

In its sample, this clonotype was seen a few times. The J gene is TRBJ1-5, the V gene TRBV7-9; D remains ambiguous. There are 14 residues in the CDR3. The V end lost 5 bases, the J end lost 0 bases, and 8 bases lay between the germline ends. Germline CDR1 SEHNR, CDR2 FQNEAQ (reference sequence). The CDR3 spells CASSEGFSNQPQHF. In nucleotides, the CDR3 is TGTGCCAGCAGCGAAGGGTTTAGCAATCAGCCCCAGCATTTT.

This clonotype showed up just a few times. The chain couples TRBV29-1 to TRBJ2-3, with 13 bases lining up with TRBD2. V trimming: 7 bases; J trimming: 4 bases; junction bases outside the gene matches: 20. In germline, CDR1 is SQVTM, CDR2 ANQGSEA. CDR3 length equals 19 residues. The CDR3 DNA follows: TGCAGCGCTGCCGGGGGGACTAGCGGGACGAACCCCACCCCAGATACGCAGTATTTT. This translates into CSAAGGTSGTNPTPDTQYF.

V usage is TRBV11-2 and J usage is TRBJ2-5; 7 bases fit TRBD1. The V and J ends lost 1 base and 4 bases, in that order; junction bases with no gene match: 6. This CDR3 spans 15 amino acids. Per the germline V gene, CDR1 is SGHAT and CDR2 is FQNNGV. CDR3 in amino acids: CASSLVPPGGETQYF. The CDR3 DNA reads TGTGCCAGCAGCTTAGTCCCCCCAGGGGGAGAGACCCAGTACTTC.

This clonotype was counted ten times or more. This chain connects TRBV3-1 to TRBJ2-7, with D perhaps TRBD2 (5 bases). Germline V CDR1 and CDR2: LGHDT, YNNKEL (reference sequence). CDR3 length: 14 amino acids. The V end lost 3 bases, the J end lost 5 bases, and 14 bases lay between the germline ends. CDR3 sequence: CASSHHTREDEQYF. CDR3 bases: TGTGCCAGCAGCCACCACACTAGAGAGGACGAGCAGTACTTC.

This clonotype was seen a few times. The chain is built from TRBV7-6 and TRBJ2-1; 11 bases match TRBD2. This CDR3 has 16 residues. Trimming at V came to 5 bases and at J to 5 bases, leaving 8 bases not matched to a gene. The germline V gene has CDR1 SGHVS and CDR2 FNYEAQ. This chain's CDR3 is CASSILAGGPNNEQFF. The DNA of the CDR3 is TGTGCCAGCAGCATTTTAGCGGGAGGGCCTAACAATGAGCAGTTCTTC.

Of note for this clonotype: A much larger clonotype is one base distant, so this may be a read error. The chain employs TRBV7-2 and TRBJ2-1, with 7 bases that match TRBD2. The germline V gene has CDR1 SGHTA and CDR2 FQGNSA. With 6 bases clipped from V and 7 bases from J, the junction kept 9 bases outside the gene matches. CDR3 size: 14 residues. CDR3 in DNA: TGTGCCAGCAGGGCTTGCGGGAGTCAAAATGAGCAGTTCTTC. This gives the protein CASRACGSQNEQFF.

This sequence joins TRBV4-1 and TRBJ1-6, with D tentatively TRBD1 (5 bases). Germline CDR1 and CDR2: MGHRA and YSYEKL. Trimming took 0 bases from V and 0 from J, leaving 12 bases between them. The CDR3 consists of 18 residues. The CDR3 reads CASSQEGSGTSYNSPLHF. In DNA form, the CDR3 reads TGCGCCAGCAGCCAAGAGGGAAGCGGGACCTCCTATAATTCACCCCTCCACTTT.

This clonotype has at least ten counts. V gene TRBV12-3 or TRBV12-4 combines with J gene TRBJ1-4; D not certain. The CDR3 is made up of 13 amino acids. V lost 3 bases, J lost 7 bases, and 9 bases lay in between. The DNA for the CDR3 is TGTGCCAGCAGTTTTGGGATGGGTGAAAAACTGTTTTTT. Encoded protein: CASSFGMGEKLFF.

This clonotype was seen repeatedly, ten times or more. In DNA, the CDR3 is TGTGCCAGCAGCTTGCAGACAGGGACTGGGCTTTTGCCCCAGCATTTT. The encoded protein is CASSLQTGTGLLPQHF. The chain links TRBV12-3 or TRBV12-4 to TRBJ1-5, with 7 bases identical to TRBD1. This CDR3 comprises 16 residues. V was clipped by 6 bases and J by 9 bases; unmatched bases: 17.

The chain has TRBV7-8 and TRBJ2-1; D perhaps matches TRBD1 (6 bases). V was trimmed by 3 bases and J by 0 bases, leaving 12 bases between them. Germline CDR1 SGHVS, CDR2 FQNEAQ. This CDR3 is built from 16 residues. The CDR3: CASSFNQGSSYNEQFF. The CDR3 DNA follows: TGTGCCAGCAGCTTCAATCAGGGGAGCTCCTACAATGAGCAGTTCTTC.

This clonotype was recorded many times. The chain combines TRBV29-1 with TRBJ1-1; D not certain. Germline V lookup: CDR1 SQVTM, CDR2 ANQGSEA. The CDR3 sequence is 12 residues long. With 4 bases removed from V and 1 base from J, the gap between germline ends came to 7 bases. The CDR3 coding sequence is TGCAGCGTTGGGAAGGGGAACACTGAAGCTTTCTTT. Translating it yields CSVGKGNTEAFF.

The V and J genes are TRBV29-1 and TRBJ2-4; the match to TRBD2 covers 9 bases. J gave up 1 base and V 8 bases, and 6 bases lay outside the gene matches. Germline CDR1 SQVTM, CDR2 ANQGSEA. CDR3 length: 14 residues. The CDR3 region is CSTRLAVAKNIQYF. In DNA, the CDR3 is TGCAGCACCCGACTAGCGGTGGCCAAAAACATTCAGTACTTC.

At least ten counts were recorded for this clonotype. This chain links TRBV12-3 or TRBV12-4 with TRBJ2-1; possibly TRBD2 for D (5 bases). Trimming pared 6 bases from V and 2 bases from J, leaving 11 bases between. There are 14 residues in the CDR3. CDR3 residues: CASSPGEAYNEQFF. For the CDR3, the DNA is TGTGCCAGCAGCCCCGGGGAAGCCTACAATGAGCAGTTCTTC.

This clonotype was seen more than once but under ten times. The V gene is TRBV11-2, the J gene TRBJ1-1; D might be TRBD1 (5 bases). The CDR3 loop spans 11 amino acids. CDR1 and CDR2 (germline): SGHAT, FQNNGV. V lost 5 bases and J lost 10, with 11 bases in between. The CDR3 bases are TGTGCCAGCAGCCGGGGCTGGGGAGCTTTCTTT. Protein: CASSRGWGAFF.

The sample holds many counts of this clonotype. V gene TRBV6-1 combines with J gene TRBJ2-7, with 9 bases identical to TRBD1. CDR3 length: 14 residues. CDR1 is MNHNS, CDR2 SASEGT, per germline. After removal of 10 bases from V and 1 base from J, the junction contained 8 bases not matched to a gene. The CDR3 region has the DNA TGTGCCACCTCCATCGGGACAGGGTCCTACGAGCAGTACTTC. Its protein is CATSIGTGSYEQYF.

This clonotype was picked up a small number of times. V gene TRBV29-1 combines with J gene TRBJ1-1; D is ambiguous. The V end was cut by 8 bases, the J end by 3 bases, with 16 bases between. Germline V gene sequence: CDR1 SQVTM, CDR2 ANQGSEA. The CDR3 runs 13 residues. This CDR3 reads CSPRKAGYTEAFF. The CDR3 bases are TGCAGCCCTCGGAAGGCAGGATACACTGAAGCTTTCTTT.

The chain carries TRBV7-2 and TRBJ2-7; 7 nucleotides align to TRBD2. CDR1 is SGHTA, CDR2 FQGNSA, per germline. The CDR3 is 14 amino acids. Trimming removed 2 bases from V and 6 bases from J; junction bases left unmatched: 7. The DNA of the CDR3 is TGTGCCAGCAGCTTAAGGGCGGGAGAGGGCGAGCAGTACTTC. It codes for CASSLRAGEGEQYF.

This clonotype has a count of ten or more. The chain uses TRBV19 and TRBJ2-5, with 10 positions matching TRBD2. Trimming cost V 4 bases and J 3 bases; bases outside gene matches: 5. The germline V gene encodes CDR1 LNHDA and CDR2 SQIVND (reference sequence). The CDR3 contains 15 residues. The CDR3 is CASSTRTSGKETQYF. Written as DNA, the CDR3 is TGTGCCAGTAGTACCCGGACTAGCGGAAAAGAGACCCAGTACTTC.

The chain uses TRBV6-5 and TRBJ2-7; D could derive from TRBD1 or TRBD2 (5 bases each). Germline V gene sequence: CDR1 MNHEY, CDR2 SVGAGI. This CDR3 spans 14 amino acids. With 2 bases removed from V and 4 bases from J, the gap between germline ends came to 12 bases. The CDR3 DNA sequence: TGTGCCAGCAGTTACGTGAGGGACCGGTACGAGCAGTACTTC. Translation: CASSYVRDRYEQYF.

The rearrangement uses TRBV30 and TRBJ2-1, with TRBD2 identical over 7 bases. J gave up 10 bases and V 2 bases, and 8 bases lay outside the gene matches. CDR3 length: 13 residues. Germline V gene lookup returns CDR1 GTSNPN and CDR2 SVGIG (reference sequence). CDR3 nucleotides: TGTGCCTGGAGTTCCGGACCAGCGGGAGAGCAGTTCTTC. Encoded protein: CAWSSGPAGEQFF. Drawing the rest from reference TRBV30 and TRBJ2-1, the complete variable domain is SQTIHQWPATLVQPVGSPLSLECTVEGTSNPNLYWYRQAAGRGLQLLFYSVGIGQISSEVPQNLSASRPQDRQFILSSKKLLLSDSGFYLCAWSSGPAGEQFFGPGTRLTVL.

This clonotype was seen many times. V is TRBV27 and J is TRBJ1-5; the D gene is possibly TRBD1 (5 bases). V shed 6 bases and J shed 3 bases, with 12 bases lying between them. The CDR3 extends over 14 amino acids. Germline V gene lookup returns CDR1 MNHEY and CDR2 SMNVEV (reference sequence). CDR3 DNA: TGTGCCAGCAGCGAGAGGGGCTACAATCAGCCCCAGCATTTT. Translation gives CASSERGYNQPQHF.

CDR3 coding DNA: TGTGCCAGCAGTGAGACAGCTGGGGCCAACGTCCTGACTTTC. Translating gives CASSETAGANVLTF. The V gene is TRBV6-1, the J gene TRBJ2-6, with a tentative D call TRBD1 (5 bases). The germline V and J ends were trimmed by 3 bases and 2 bases, with 5 bases remaining between them. Germline values: CDR1 MNHNS, CDR2 SASEGT. The CDR3 runs 14 residues.